This passage covers 29 T cell receptor beta chains from one sample sequenced in a study of T-cell memory formation after mild COVID-19. Each CDR3 protein gets one entry after TCRdb re-called the 5' RACE reads with MiXCR. The table shows more than 80,000 distinct CDR3 sequences, with roughly 12% occurring only once. The sample consisted of PBMCs or a T cell subset sorted from them (not recorded which). The origin of the receptors is an adult woman who had mild COVID-19 (a few samples of this study predate the infection). Cell type and time point are not known.

This clonotype was observed a handful of times. V is TRBV6-5 and J is TRBJ2-5, with 12 positions matching TRBD2. Germline trimming cut 4 bases from V and 0 bases from J; bases unmatched to any gene: 9. This CDR3 comprises 18 residues. Per germline, CDR1 MNHEY and CDR2 SVGAGI. Written as DNA, the CDR3 is TGTGCCAGCAGTTTTTACCCGGGACTAGCGGGTTACCAAGAGACCCAGTACTTC. Its translation: CASSFYPGLAGYQETQYF.

The gene calls are TRBV12-3 or TRBV12-4 and TRBJ2-7; TRBD1 aligns across 7 bases. CDR3 length: 15 residues. J lost 0 bases, V lost 4 bases, and 6 bases had no gene match. The CDR3 DNA follows: TGTGCCAGCAGTTCACCTCGGGACAGCTCCTACGAGCAGTACTTC. Translating gives CASSSPRDSSYEQYF.

This clonotype has a handful of counts. This chain joins TRBV9 and TRBJ2-3; the D is unclear. The CDR3 totals 13 residues. Germline V gene lookup returns CDR1 SGDLS and CDR2 YYNGEE. V lost 0 bases, J lost 2 bases, and 4 bases lay in between. The CDR3 protein is CASSVVVTDTQYF. In DNA, the CDR3 is TGTGCCAGCAGCGTAGTAGTCACAGATACGCAGTATTTT.

This clonotype was detected many times. This chain connects TRBV29-1 to TRBJ2-7; D not resolved. V lost 2 bases, J lost 7 bases, and 6 bases lay in between. Germline assignment: CDR1 SQVTM and CDR2 ANQGSEA. CDR3 length: 10 amino acids. CDR3 coding DNA: TGCAGCGTTGAAAGCAGGGAGCAGTACTTC. The encoded protein is CSVESREQYF.

This clonotype was counted a few times. V usage is TRBV6-5 and J usage is TRBJ2-7; 7 bases are a match to TRBD2. With V trimmed by 0 bases and J by 1 base, 6 bases remained unmatched. This CDR3 has 16 amino acids. Germline CDR1 is MNHEY and CDR2 is SVGAGI. CDR3 sequence (DNA): TGTGCCAGCAGTTACTCGCTGGGACTAACATCCTACGAGCAGTACTTC. Its protein product is CASSYSLGLTSYEQYF.

A few counts support this clonotype. The chain combines TRBV19 with TRBJ1-1; TRBD1 aligns across 9 bases. Unmatched junction bases numbered 7, after V lost 5 bases and J lost 0 bases. The CDR3 runs 16 residues. Germline lookup yields CDR1 LNHDA and CDR2 SQIVND (reference sequence). The CDR3 bases are TGTGCCAGTAGTTCGGGACAGGGATATCTGAACACTGAAGCTTTCTTT. It yields the protein CASSSGQGYLNTEAFF.

This clonotype has only a few counts. The chain links TRBV5-6 to TRBJ1-2; possible D gene TRBD1, 6 bases. CDR3 length: 12 residues. Looked up from germline, CDR1 is SGHDT and CDR2 is YYEEEE. V lost 3 bases, J lost 14 bases, and 17 bases lay in between. The CDR3, as DNA: TGTGCCAGCAGCTGGGCACAGGGATATTCGACCTTC. Residues: CASSWAQGYSTF.

This clonotype has a handful of counts. The rearrangement joins TRBV9 to TRBJ2-2; 11 nucleotides match TRBD1. Germline values: CDR1 SGDLS, CDR2 YYNGEE. This CDR3 spans 15 amino acids. V lost 2 bases, J lost 6 bases, and 3 bases stayed unmatched. DNA of the CDR3: TGTGCCAGCAGCGTCCGGGACAGGGGGTCCGGGGAGCTGTTTTTT. Protein product: CASSVRDRGSGELFF.

This clonotype was detected a few times. The rearrangement joins TRBV4-2 to TRBJ2-7, with D unclear. Trimming removed 4 bases at V and 3 bases at J, with 16 bases between. The CDR3 loop spans 15 amino acids. The germline V gene has CDR1 LGHNA and CDR2 YNFKEQ. In DNA, the CDR3 is TGTGCCAGCAGCCCCCGGTCGCAGGCAAGCTACGAGCAGTACTTC. Translated, it gives CASSPRSQASYEQYF.

The V call is TRBV15, the J call TRBJ2-2; the match to TRBD1 covers 9 bases. The CDR3 totals 15 residues. Germline lookup yields CDR1 LNHNV and CDR2 YYDKDF (reference sequence). Trimming cost V 1 base and J 4 bases; bases outside gene matches: 1. In DNA, the CDR3 is TGTGCCACCAGCAGAGGGACAGGGGTCACCGGGGAGCTGTTTTTT. Amino acids: CATSRGTGVTGELFF.

This clonotype was seen repeatedly, ten times or more. The chain employs TRBV5-8 and TRBJ1-6; D might be TRBD1 (5 bases). V gave up 4 bases and J gave up 8 bases, with 19 bases separating them. There are 16 residues in the CDR3. The germline CDR1 and CDR2 sequences are SGHTS and YDEGEE. As DNA, the CDR3 is TGTGCCAGCAGCGACAGTAATATTTCCCCCGATTCACCCCTCCACTTT. It translates to CASSDSNISPDSPLHF.

This chain uses TRBV7-9 with TRBJ1-1; 7 bases line up with TRBD1. This CDR3 is built from 14 residues. Looked up from germline, CDR1 is SEHNR and CDR2 is FQNEAQ (reference sequence). Trimming cost V 1 base and J 8 bases; bases outside gene matches: 7. The CDR3 is CASSLVVDREEAFF. CDR3 nucleotides: TGTGCCAGCAGCTTAGTAGTCGACAGGGAAGAAGCTTTCTTT.

This chain joins TRBV3-1 and TRBJ2-7; possible D gene TRBD1, 6 bases. Looked up from germline, CDR1 is LGHDT and CDR2 is YNNKEL (reference sequence). V was pared by 2 bases and J by 3 bases, with 8 bases between. The CDR3 totals 13 residues. The CDR3 region has the DNA TGTGCCAGCAGCCAATTCAGGGGCTACGAGCAGTACTTC. This sequence encodes CASSQFRGYEQYF.

This chain uses TRBV7-8 with TRBJ1-1; no definite D call. Trimming took 2 bases from V and 10 from J, leaving 11 bases between them. The germline CDR1 and CDR2 sequences are SGHVS and FQNEAQ. The CDR3 totals 12 residues. The CDR3 spells CASSLTGLGAFF. CDR3 sequence (DNA): TGTGCCAGCAGCTTAACTGGATTGGGAGCTTTCTTT.

This clonotype occurred a few times. The chain has TRBV5-6 and TRBJ2-1; 7 bases agree with TRBD1. V trimming: 0 bases; J trimming: 2 bases; junction bases outside the gene matches: 5. This CDR3 comprises 16 residues. Germline CDR1 is SGHDT and CDR2 is YYEEEE. CDR3 residues: CASSLGWQGAYNEQFF. In DNA, the CDR3 is TGTGCCAGCAGCTTGGGTTGGCAGGGGGCCTACAATGAGCAGTTCTTC.

This clonotype was observed a few times. This chain links TRBV12-3 or TRBV12-4 with TRBJ1-2; D uncertain. V was clipped by 5 bases and J by 4 bases, with 11 bases between them. The CDR3 has 13 amino acids. The CDR3 loop is CASSLTGGYGYTF. The DNA of the CDR3 is TGTGCCAGCAGTCTGACCGGAGGCTATGGCTACACCTTC.

The chain combines TRBV24-1 with TRBJ2-1; 8 positions agree with TRBD2. The ends lost 4 bases at V and 6 bases at J; junction bases unmatched: 10. The CDR3 extends over 16 amino acids. In germline, CDR1 is KGHDR, CDR2 SFDVKD. The CDR3 sequence: CATSESASGFLNEQFF. CDR3 DNA sequence: TGTGCCACCAGTGAATCGGCTAGCGGGTTTCTCAATGAGCAGTTCTTC.

V is TRBV20-1 and J is TRBJ2-2, with 7 bases fitting TRBD1. CDR3 length: 15 residues. The trim removed 0 bases at V and 5 bases at J, leaving 6 bases unmatched. The V gene's germline CDR1 is DFQATT and CDR2 SNEGSKA (reference sequence). The CDR3 is CSARDPGTETGELFF. CDR3 coding DNA: TGCAGTGCTAGAGACCCCGGGACAGAGACCGGGGAGCTGTTTTTT.

In this sample, this clonotype turned up a few times. The V call is TRBV4-1, the J call TRBJ2-7; 10 bases align to TRBD1. The CDR3 has 15 residues. Trimming took 5 bases from V and 3 from J; bases not matched to a gene: 7. Germline V gene sequence: CDR1 MGHRA, CDR2 YSYEKL. The CDR3 reads CASSDRTGGYYEQYF. The CDR3 nucleotides read TGCGCCAGCAGCGATAGGACAGGGGGGTACTACGAGCAGTACTTC.

The chain combines TRBV6-2 or TRBV6-3 with TRBJ2-5; D call uncertain. Germline values: CDR1 MNHEY, CDR2 SVGEGT. CDR3 size: 13 residues. Trimming removed 2 bases at V and 3 bases at J, with 7 bases between. The CDR3 coding sequence is TGTGCCAGCAGTTACCACTTAGAAGAGACCCAGTACTTC. It specifies CASSYHLEETQYF.

The table lists this clonotype with many counts. This rearrangement joins TRBV20-1 to TRBJ2-3, with 10 bases identical to TRBD2. The CDR3 totals 17 residues. Germline-derived CDR1 and CDR2 are DFQATT and SNEGSKA (reference sequence). Trimming cost V 4 bases and J 0 bases; bases outside gene matches: 10. As DNA, the CDR3 is TGCAGTGCTAAAGCGGGGGGGATTACTACTAGCACAGATACGCAGTATTTT. This gives the protein CSAKAGGITTSTDTQYF.

This clonotype was found a few times. Here the CDR3 reads CASSEYPQETQYF. As DNA, the CDR3 is TGCGCCAGCAGCGAGTATCCCCAAGAGACCCAGTACTTC. The V gene is TRBV5-1, the J gene TRBJ2-5; the D is unclear. The V end was cut by 4 bases, the J end by 1 base, with 8 bases between. The length of the CDR3 is 13 residues. Looked up from germline, CDR1 is SGHRS and CDR2 is YFSETQ.

This clonotype was recorded many times. The J gene is TRBJ2-7, the V gene TRBV20-1, with 13 bases fitting TRBD2. Germline CDR1 is DFQATT and CDR2 is SNEGSKA (reference sequence). V dropped 7 bases and J dropped 2; count of bases not matched to a gene: 5. This CDR3 spans 14 amino acids. CDR3 amino acids: CSGLAGGGTYEQYF. The CDR3 DNA follows: TGCAGTGGACTAGCGGGAGGCGGCACCTACGAGCAGTACTTC.

This clonotype was observed at least ten times. The rearrangement uses TRBV4-3 and TRBJ2-5, with 10 bases that match TRBD2. Germline trimming cut 0 bases from V and 2 bases from J; bases unmatched to any gene: 9. The CDR3 is 18 amino acids. CDR1 LGHNA and CDR2 YSLEER come from the germline V gene. The CDR3, as DNA: TGCGCCAGCAGCCAAGATCATAGGCTAGCGGGGGCTCAAGAGACCCAGTACTTC. Its translation: CASSQDHRLAGAQETQYF.

Regarding this clonotype: With a much larger clone just one base away, this may be a read error. DNA of the CDR3: TGCCGTGCTAGCGGGGGGGCTTCCTACAATGAGCAGTTCTTC. Its protein product is CRASGGASYNEQFF. The chain employs TRBV20-1 and TRBJ2-1; 12 bases are shared with TRBD2. In germline, CDR1 is DFQATT, CDR2 SNEGSKA (reference sequence). The CDR3 length is 14 residues.

The table lists this clonotype with many counts. The J gene is TRBJ2-5, the V gene TRBV7-9; no reliable D call. V shed 0 bases and J shed 5 bases, with 1 base lying between them. CDR1 and CDR2 from the germline V gene are SEHNR and FQNEAQ (reference sequence). The CDR3 consists of 11 residues. The CDR3 nucleotides are TGTGCCAGCAGCTTAGCTGAGACCCAGTACTTC. Residues: CASSLAETQYF. Filled out from reference TRBV7-9 and TRBJ2-5, the complete variable domain reads DTGVSQNPRHKITKRGQNVTFRCDPISEHNRLYWYRQTLGQGPEFLTYFQNEAQLEKSRLLSDRFSAERPKGSFSTLEIQRTEQGDSAMYLCASSLAETQYFGPGTRLLVL.

Turning to this clonotype: A junction end diverges from the germline sequence, so it may reflect a read error. This sequence joins TRBV28 and TRBJ1-3; the D is unclear. In germline, CDR1 is MDHEN, CDR2 SYDVKM. CDR3 length: 14 residues. The CDR3 nucleotides read TGTGCCACCAGTTTTCGGGGAACTGGAAACACCATATATTTT. Its protein is CATSFRGTGNTIYF.

As for this clonotype: Germline is not matched at one junction end, which may reflect a read error. This sequence joins TRBV20-1 and TRBJ2-1; no definite D call. The CDR3 has 11 amino acids. Germline V CDR1 and CDR2: DFQATT, SNEGSKA (reference sequence). The CDR3 region is CSARDSTPWVF. CDR3 DNA: TGCAGTGCTAGAGATTCCACCCCTTGGGTCTTC.

The chain is built from TRBV12-3 or TRBV12-4 and TRBJ2-7; TRBD1 or TRBD2 may be the D gene (5 bases each). V shed 6 bases and J shed 4 bases, with 16 bases lying between them. This CDR3 has 14 residues. The CDR3 spells CASSAGTQFYEQYF. In nucleotides, the CDR3 is TGTGCCAGCAGCGCCGGGACCCAATTTTACGAGCAGTACTTC.